This T cell receptor beta chain was captured in a study of shared clonotypes between healthy human individuals. Study information: Researchers assigned three CD4 naive, three CD4 memory, two CD8 naive and one CD8 memory plate to each donor.

In germline, CDR1 is SGHRS, CDR2 YFSETQ. Germline trimming cut 4 bases from V and 5 bases from J; bases unmatched to any gene: 7. The CDR3 has 16 amino acids. The table came from immunoSEQ multiplex PCR; TCRdb's copy has only in-frame clones and leaves some out. The sample lists around 1.5 million clones, 95% to 99% seen once, with approximately 0.44% in the top ten. The sample taken for sequencing was naive CD4+ T cells sorted from blood. The subset here: CD45RA+ positively selected. The V and J genes are TRBV5-1 and TRBJ2-5, with 14 nucleotides matching TRBD2. The sequence came from a man aged 30-40 years in good health. The CDR3 sequence is CASSPTSGGGTETQYF. The DNA for the CDR3 is TGCGCCAGCAGCCCGACTAGCGGGGGGGGTACGGAGACCCAGTACTTC.